This TCR beta chain was found in a study of beta chain features in type 1 diabetes. On the study more broadly: Patients were similar to healthy donors in age and gender (as well as in cell yields).

Comments on this clone: The antigen remains undetermined.

Of the isolated RNA, all was reverse transcribed, and so the sequenced material was expressed TCRB transcripts. The table came from immunoSEQ multiplex PCR; TCRdb's copy has only in-frame clones and leaves some out. The table records 200,000 to 300,000 clones, roughly 20% of them present only once. One heparinised blood draw averaging around 110 mL was given by each donor. Trimming stripped 5 bases from V and 2 bases from J, with 10 bases between. Germline V CDR1 and CDR2: SGHRS, YFSETQ. The CDR3 runs 13 residues. Study-level findings and limits: Patients with type 1 diabetes showed fewer VDJ junction insertions and more deletions. PCR might pick shorter templates more often, in the same way for patients and controls. All four CD4+ subsets from Type 1 diabetes patients carried moderately but significantly shorter TCRB CDR3s.

The rearrangement links TRBV5-1 to TRBJ2-5; D might be TRBD1 (5 bases). The sequencing sample was made of naive CD4+ T cells from blood. This receptor was obtained from a middle-aged woman with type 1 diabetes. The CDR3 nucleotides read TGCGCCAGCAGGAAAGGGGCTCAAGAGACCCAGTACTTC. Translating it yields CASRKGAQETQYF.